These T cell receptor beta chains were read from a single sample in a study of T cells in Graves' hyperthyroidism and ophthalmopathy. MiXCR, run by TCRdb on the multiplex PCR reads, gives a single entry per CDR3 protein. Of roughly 500,000 distinct CDR3 sequences in the sample, about 45% were seen once. The sequencing input was peripheral blood or thyroid tissue (not recorded which). These receptors all come from an adult woman with Graves' disease, either hyperthyroidism or ophthalmopathy (not recorded which). CDR3s include the opening cysteine and the closing phenylalanine or tryptophan. Fields, in order: V gene, D gene, J gene, clone size, CDR3 DNA, CDR3 protein. A D gene is named only where the DNA matches it firmly. Expanded clones are given a class, and other clones once, few, many or no size at all.

V: TRBV20-1
D: NA
J: TRBJ2-5
size: many
DNA: TGCAGTGCTATGGGGACGGGGGAGCAAGAGACCCAGTACTTC
CDR3: CSAMGTGEQETQYF

V: TRBV27
D: NA
J: TRBJ2-7
size: NA
DNA: TGTGCCTGCAGTTACGGGGAGACCTACGAGCAGTACTTC
CDR3: CACSYGETYEQYF

V: TRBV10-3
D: NA
J: TRBJ2-1
size: NA
DNA: TGTGCCATCAGTGAGTCCAAGCGGAGGGGGTACAATGAGCAGTTCTTC
CDR3: CAISESKRRGYNEQFF

V: TRBV5-1
D: NA
J: TRBJ2-7
size: many
DNA: TGCGCCAGCAGCAAGGGGAACGAGCAGTACTTC
CDR3: CASSKGNEQYF

V: TRBV10-3
D: NA
J: TRBJ2-5
size: NA
DNA: TGTGCCATAACCGACGGGGTTTTTAGCACTGAACAACGGGACCAGGCCCAGTACTTC
CDR3: CAITDGVFSTEQRDQAQYF

V: TRBV4-1
D: NA
J: TRBJ1-1
size: few
DNA: TGCGCCAGCAGCCACCCGGGGGCCGAGAACACTGAAGCTTTCTTT
CDR3: CASSHPGAENTEAFF

V: TRBV7-2
D: NA
J: TRBJ1-2
size: NA
DNA: TGTGCCAGCAGTCGTACCGGGGACCTCTATGGCTACACCTTC
CDR3: CASSRTGDLYGYTF

V: TRBV6-5
D: TRBD1
J: TRBJ1-2
size: few
DNA: TGTGCCAGCAGTGAGGTTCCTTGGGACAGCCCAACAGCTAACTATGGCTACACCTTC
CDR3: CASSEVPWDSPTANYGYTF

V: TRBV19
D: NA
J: TRBJ1-5
size: NA
DNA: TGTGCCAGTAGTCAAACAGGGAAGGGAAGGAATCAGCCCCAGCATTTT
CDR3: CASSQTGKGRNQPQHF

V: TRBV7-8
D: TRBD1
J: TRBJ1-5
size: NA
DNA: TGTGCCAGCAGCCCCGCCCGGGTCGGGACAGGGGATAATCAGCCCCAGCATTTT
CDR3: CASSPARVGTGDNQPQHF

V: TRBV5-1
D: NA
J: TRBJ1-1
size: many
DNA: TGCGCCAGCAGCTCCCGACACGGGAACACTGAAGCTTTCTTT
CDR3: CASSSRHGNTEAFF

V: TRBV10-3
D: TRBD2
J: TRBJ2-7
size: many
DNA: TGTGCCATCAGCGCCGTTGAGACTAGCGGGACGTACGAGCAGTACTTC
CDR3: CAISAVETSGTYEQYF

V: TRBV7-8
D: TRBD2
J: TRBJ2-1
size: NA
DNA: TGTGCCAGCAGGGATAGCGGGACCTCCTACAATGAGCAGTTCTTC
CDR3: CASRDSGTSYNEQFF

V: TRBV20-1
D: NA
J: TRBJ2-2
size: NA
DNA: TGCAGTGCTGGTATATTGAGGTCGGGGGAGCTGTTTTTT
CDR3: CSAGILRSGELFF

V: TRBV7-2
D: NA
J: TRBJ1-2
size: NA
DNA: TGTGCCAGCAGCTTAACATCTAACTATGGCTACACCTTC
CDR3: CASSLTSNYGYTF

V: TRBV20-1
D: NA
J: TRBJ2-5
size: many
DNA: TGCAGTGCTAGGGGGGACTCCAAGGAGACCCAGTACTTC
CDR3: CSARGDSKETQYF

V: TRBV29-1
D: TRBD1
J: TRBJ1-1
size: NA
DNA: TGCAGCGTTGAGGCCGACAGGGCGGTCTCGACTGAAGCTTTCTTT
CDR3: CSVEADRAVSTEAFF

V: TRBV7-2
D: NA
J: TRBJ1-3
size: NA
DNA: TGTGCCAGCAGCCTCCGGGCCAGGAGCTCTGGAAACACCATATATTTT
CDR3: CASSLRARSSGNTIYF

V: TRBV29-1
D: NA
J: TRBJ2-7
size: NA
DNA: TGCAGCGTTGGTGCGGGACCGCTATACGAGCAGTACTTC
CDR3: CSVGAGPLYEQYF

V: TRBV20-1
D: NA
J: TRBJ1-4
size: many
DNA: TGCAGTGCTATGATCGGGGCGCGAGGGGAAAAACTGTTTTTT
CDR3: CSAMIGARGEKLFF

V: TRBV20-1
D: NA
J: TRBJ1-1
size: many
DNA: TGCAGTGCTAGATCAGGGACGCAATCAATCCCTGAAGCTTTCTTT
CDR3: CSARSGTQSIPEAFF

V: TRBV5-1
D: NA
J: TRBJ1-1
size: many
DNA: TGCGCCAGCAGCTTGGCGGGGGGCAGTTACACTGAAGCTTTCTTT
CDR3: CASSLAGGSYTEAFF

V: TRBV15
D: TRBD1
J: TRBJ1-2
size: NA
DNA: TGTGCCACCAGCGGGGGGACAGGTTCTAACTATGGCCACACCTTC
CDR3: CATSGGTGSNYGHTF

V: TRBV2
D: TRBD1
J: TRBJ2-7
size: NA
DNA: TGTGCTAGGGATCGCGGACAGGGGATCTACGAGCAGTACTTC
CDR3: CARDRGQGIYEQYF

V: TRBV7-8
D: NA
J: TRBJ2-5
size: NA
DNA: TGTGCCAGCAGCTTACACTCGAGGGTGGAGACCCAGTACTTC
CDR3: CASSLHSRVETQYF